What follows are 13 T cell receptor beta chains derived from one specimen sequenced in a study of OX40 agonist ivuxolimab in advanced cancers. Clones were sequenced by immunoSEQ multiplex PCR, and TCRdb holds only the in-frame ones, with some missing. The sample contains tens of thousands of clones, about 85% of which appear only once. The specimen was CD4+ or CD8+ T cells sorted from blood, collected in a trial of the OX40 agonist ivuxolimab. The receptors come from an adult with an advanced solid tumor such as melanoma, head and neck, liver or kidney cancer.

This chain uses TRBV4-1 with TRBJ1-5, with no clear D. The CDR3 sequence is 14 residues long. Germline values: CDR1 MGHRA, CDR2 YSYEKL. V was trimmed by 3 bases and J by 3 bases, leaving 9 bases between them. For the CDR3, the DNA is TGCGCCAGCAGCCAGGGTTGGAACAATCAGCCCCAGCATTTT. It is translated as CASSQGWNNQPQHF.

The chain has TRBV25-1 and TRBJ2-7, with D perhaps matching TRBD2 (5 bases). Trimming shortened V by 8 bases and J by 2 bases, and 13 bases separated the two germline ends. The germline V gene encodes CDR1 MGHDK and CDR2 SYGVNS. The CDR3 extends over 13 amino acids. DNA for the CDR3: TGTGCCAGCTCCTTCGGGATACCCTACGAGCAGTACTTC. It encodes CASSFGIPYEQYF.

There are a few counts of this clone. The chain couples TRBV9 to TRBJ1-1; TRBD1 is a possible D gene (5 bases). CDR3 length: 14 amino acids. V gave up 0 bases and J gave up 5 bases, with 11 bases separating them. Per the germline V gene, CDR1 is SGDLS and CDR2 is YYNGEE. The CDR3 DNA reads as TGTGCCAGCAGCGTAGAATGGGGGGGAACTGAAGCTTTCTTT. Residues: CASSVEWGGTEAFF.

The chain has TRBV30 and TRBJ2-1, with 7 bases aligning to TRBD2. J was trimmed by 2 bases and V by 1 base; bases with no gene match: 8. The CDR3 contains 16 residues. Germline V gives CDR1 GTSNPN, CDR2 SVGIG (reference sequence). CDR3: CAWSALGGVTYNEQFF. CDR3 coding DNA: TGTGCCTGGAGTGCGTTGGGGGGGGTGACCTACAATGAGCAGTTCTTC.

Details on this clone: Other DNA sequences in this sample translate to the same CDR3. The genes are TRBV9 and TRBJ2-7; D not resolved. Looked up from germline, CDR1 is SGDLS and CDR2 is YYNGEE. The CDR3 has 14 amino acids. Trimming cost V 0 bases and J 3 bases, with 10 bases left between them. CDR3 protein: CASSVGGSSYEQYF. CDR3 nucleotide sequence: TGTGCCAGCAGCGTAGGAGGCAGTAGCTACGAGCAGTACTTC.

The V call is TRBV7-8, the J call TRBJ1-6, with a possible D match to TRBD1 (6 bases). The CDR3 is 15 amino acids. Per the germline V gene, CDR1 is SGHVS and CDR2 is FQNEAQ. V was shortened by 0 bases and J by 11 bases, with 14 bases between the two germline ends. The CDR3 region is CASSLAQGGTTPLHF. CDR3 nucleotides: TGTGCCAGCAGCTTAGCGCAAGGGGGGACGACACCCCTCCACTTT. The whole variable domain, remainder taken from reference TRBV7-8 and TRBJ1-6, is GAGVSQSPRYKVAKRGQDVALRCDPISGHVSLFWYQQALGQGPEFLTYFQNEAQLDKSGLPSDRFFAERPEGSVSTLKIQRTQQEDSAVYLCASSLAQGGTTPLHFGNGTRLTVT.

The chain carries TRBV30 and TRBJ1-1; TRBD1 matches 9 bases. V shed 0 bases and J 0 bases; nucleotides not matched to a gene: 2. Germline loops: CDR1 GTSNPN, CDR2 SVGIG (reference sequence). This CDR3 has 15 residues. In DNA form, the CDR3 reads TGTGCCTGGAGTGTTGGGACAGGGATGAACACTGAAGCTTTCTTT. It is translated as CAWSVGTGMNTEAFF.

The chain combines TRBV23-1 with TRBJ2-4; tentatively, D is TRBD2 (6 bases). TRBV23-1 is assigned to the ORF class and has an uncertain function. V was trimmed by 0 bases and J by 3 bases, leaving 15 bases between them. The CDR3 runs to 17 residues. CDR3 DNA: TGCGCCAGCAGTCAATCAAGGCGGGGTGGGGACAAAAACATTCAGTACTTC. This encodes CASSQSRRGGDKNIQYF.

The chain joins TRBV5-6 to TRBJ2-7; D remains unclear. The length of the CDR3 is 14 residues. Germline V gives CDR1 SGHDT, CDR2 YYEEEE. Trimming stripped 2 bases from V and 1 base from J, with 10 bases between. The CDR3 bases are TGTGCCAGCAGCTTTGGAGATCCTTCCTACGAGCAGTACTTC. It yields the protein CASSFGDPSYEQYF.

This rearrangement joins TRBV23-1 to TRBJ2-5, with 9 bases identical to TRBD1. TRBV23-1 is designated an ORF whose function remains uncertain. J was trimmed by 3 bases and V by 0 bases; bases with no gene match: 8. The CDR3 consists of 17 residues. The CDR3 region is CASSQSEKQGAKETQYF. The CDR3 DNA is TGCGCCAGCAGTCAATCGGAGAAACAGGGGGCTAAAGAGACCCAGTACTTC.

This clone was recorded once. This chain joins TRBV9 and TRBJ2-7; TRBD1 aligns across 10 bases. The CDR3 is 16 amino acids. With V trimmed by 4 bases and J by 6 bases, 13 bases remained unmatched. The germline gives CDR1 SGDLS, CDR2 YYNGEE. The CDR3 coding sequence is TGTGCCAGCAGCCCCGGATGGGACAGGGGTGGAGGCGAGCAGTACTTC. This sequence encodes CASSPGWDRGGGEQYF.

The rearrangement uses TRBV5-4 and TRBJ2-1; 9 nucleotides align to TRBD2. This CDR3 has 17 amino acids. Unmatched junction bases numbered 7, after V lost 3 bases and J lost 0 bases. The V gene's germline CDR1 is SGHNT and CDR2 YYREEE (reference sequence). CDR3 sequence: CASSSPPSGASYNEQFF. As DNA, the CDR3 is TGTGCCAGCAGCTCCCCCCCTAGCGGGGCCTCCTACAATGAGCAGTTCTTC.

J is TRBJ1-5 and V is TRBV5-4; D may be TRBD1 (5 bases). CDR3 length equals 14 residues. Per germline, CDR1 SGHNT and CDR2 YYREEE (reference sequence). Trimming removed 2 bases at V and 5 bases at J, with 11 bases between. CDR3 amino acids: CASSFPGPDQPQHF. CDR3 bases: TGTGCCAGCAGCTTCCCAGGGCCGGATCAGCCCCAGCATTTT.